The 17 T cell receptor beta chains below all came from one sample that was sequenced in a study of early T cells in non-severe SARS-CoV-2 infection. Each CDR3 protein gets one entry after TCRdb re-called the 5' RACE reads with MiXCR. The sample includes approximately 39,000 distinct CDR3 sequences, 8% to 10% of them seen just once. The sample taken for sequencing was whole blood. These receptors were collected from an adult who was a healthcare worker with PCR-confirmed SARS-CoV-2 infection or an uninfected control (not recorded which).

This clonotype was counted between two and nine times. The gene calls are TRBV27 and TRBJ1-5; possible D gene TRBD1, 5 bases. Trimming took 5 bases from V and 7 from J, leaving 12 bases between them. Germline V gene sequence: CDR1 MNHEY, CDR2 SMNVEV (reference sequence). The CDR3 is made up of 13 amino acids. CDR3 sequence (DNA): TGTGCCAGCAGTCCCAGGGTTTACCAGCCCCAGCATTTT. Protein sequence: CASSPRVYQPQHF.

The chain links TRBV29-1 to TRBJ2-1; TRBD1 aligns across 7 bases. The CDR3 sequence is 14 residues long. With V trimmed by 7 bases and J by 6 bases, 12 bases remained unmatched. The V gene's germline CDR1 is SQVTM and CDR2 ANQGSEA. CDR3 sequence reads: CSARMTGSGNEQFF. In DNA, the CDR3 is TGCAGCGCCCGGATGACAGGGTCCGGCAATGAGCAGTTCTTC.

Many counts were recorded for this clonotype. The chain has TRBV27 and TRBJ2-3; 7 bases are shared with TRBD2. The CDR3 spans 16 residues. From germline, CDR1 is MNHEY and CDR2 SMNVEV (reference sequence). The trim removed 6 bases at V and 7 bases at J, leaving 16 bases unmatched. The CDR3 DNA reads TGTGCCAGCAGCTTAACCCTAGCGGACACCATAAATACGCAGTATTTT. Translated: CASSLTLADTINTQYF.

The gene calls are TRBV11-2 and TRBJ2-5; D ambiguous. This CDR3 spans 14 amino acids. Germline V gene data show CDR1 as SGHAT and CDR2 as FQNNGV. The V end lost 5 bases, the J end lost 4 bases, and 14 bases lay between the germline ends. The CDR3 loop reads CASSPEGALETQYF. The CDR3 DNA follows: TGTGCCAGCAGCCCAGAAGGAGCTCTAGAGACCCAGTACTTC.

This clonotype was found many times. This chain links TRBV6-6 with TRBJ1-4; 9 positions match TRBD1. Trimming at V came to 4 bases and at J to 1 base, leaving 7 bases not matched to a gene. This CDR3 contains 17 residues. Germline assignment: CDR1 MNHNY and CDR2 SVGAGI (reference sequence). This CDR3 reads CASSSGQGVGTNEKLFF. CDR3 DNA sequence: TGTGCCAGCAGTTCGGGACAGGGAGTCGGAACTAATGAAAAACTGTTTTTT.

Many counts were recorded for this clonotype. The genes are TRBV28 and TRBJ1-6; no reliable D call. Trimming removed 5 bases from V and 8 bases from J, with 10 bases in between. CDR3 length equals 13 residues. Looked up from germline, CDR1 is MDHEN and CDR2 is SYDVKM. Here the CDR3 reads CASSPPRDSPLHF. Written as DNA, the CDR3 is TGTGCCAGCAGTCCACCAAGAGATTCACCCCTCCACTTT.

This clonotype was detected once. The rearrangement links TRBV12-3 or TRBV12-4 to TRBJ2-3, with 9 nucleotides matching TRBD2. The CDR3 is 16 amino acids. With V trimmed by 0 bases and J by 7 bases, 8 bases remained unmatched. The CDR3 loop is CASSLAAGGPLYTQYF. The CDR3 region has the DNA TGTGCCAGCAGTTTAGCAGCGGGGGGCCCGCTGTATACGCAGTATTTT.

This clonotype was seen ten or more times. V usage is TRBV7-8 and J usage is TRBJ2-5, with D tentatively TRBD2 (7 bases). V was shortened by 6 bases and J by 2 bases, with 10 bases between the two germline ends. The CDR3 totals 13 residues. Per germline, CDR1 SGHVS and CDR2 FQNEAQ. The CDR3 DNA reads as TGTGCCAGCAGTCGGGGGGCTCAAGAGACCCAGTACTTC. This translates into CASSRGAQETQYF. The variable domain in full, completed from reference TRBV7-8 and TRBJ2-5, reads GAGVSQSPRYKVAKRGQDVALRCDPISGHVSLFWYQQALGQGPEFLTYFQNEAQLDKSGLPSDRFFAERPEGSVSTLKIQRTQQEDSAVYLCASSRGAQETQYFGPGTRLLVL.

This clonotype was seen more than once but under ten times. The chain is built from TRBV28 and TRBJ2-7; unclear D gene. CDR3 size: 15 residues. Trimming cost V 3 bases and J 3 bases, with 15 bases left between them. The V gene's germline CDR1 is MDHEN and CDR2 SYDVKM. CDR3 region: CASSFAENLRYEQYF. CDR3 nucleotides: TGTGCCAGCAGTTTCGCGGAAAATCTTCGCTACGAGCAGTACTTC.

The rearrangement links TRBV7-9 to TRBJ1-2, with 8 bases aligning to TRBD1. This CDR3 contains 13 residues. Germline V CDR1 and CDR2: SEHNR, FQNEAQ (reference sequence). The junction had 4 bases not matched to a gene; V was cut back by 8 bases and J by 2 bases. The CDR3 nucleotides are TGTGCCAGCTCGGACAGGGTAAACTATGGCTACACCTTC. It codes for CASSDRVNYGYTF.

This clonotype was picked up many times. The V gene is TRBV7-9, the J gene TRBJ2-3, with D maybe TRBD2 (5 bases). CDR1 is SEHNR, CDR2 FQNEAQ, per germline (reference sequence). This CDR3 comprises 15 residues. V dropped 6 bases and J dropped 2 bases, with 15 bases sitting between them. This CDR3 is CASSSPSEVTDTQYF. The CDR3 DNA follows: TGTGCCAGCAGTTCTCCATCGGAGGTCACAGATACGCAGTATTTT.

The V gene is TRBV29-1, the J gene TRBJ1-1; the D gene is possibly TRBD1 (6 bases). Trimming cost V 7 bases and J 2 bases, with 17 bases left between them. CDR1 SQVTM and CDR2 ANQGSEA come from the germline V gene. CDR3 length: 14 residues. The CDR3 DNA is TGCAGCGCCAATCCAACAGGGACCAACACTGAAGCTTTCTTT. The encoded protein is CSANPTGTNTEAFF.

This clonotype was recorded at least ten times. The chain recombines TRBV20-1 with TRBJ2-1; 14 bases agree with TRBD2. Germline CDR1 and CDR2: DFQATT and SNEGSKA (reference sequence). The length of the CDR3 is 14 residues. Trimming took 5 bases from V and 7 from J; bases not matched to a gene: 4. This chain's CDR3 is CSARTSGGLNEQFF. The CDR3 coding sequence is TGCAGTGCTCGGACTAGCGGGGGGCTTAATGAGCAGTTCTTC.

This clonotype was detected ten times or more. The genes are TRBV12-3 or TRBV12-4 and TRBJ2-2, with 8 positions matching TRBD1. The trim removed 3 bases at V and 0 bases at J, leaving 3 bases unmatched. This CDR3 has 16 residues. The DNA of the CDR3 is TGTGCCAGCAGTTTTTCGACAGGGGCGAACACCGGGGAGCTGTTTTTT. Its protein is CASSFSTGANTGELFF.

In this sample, this clonotype turned up a few times. The chain joins TRBV4-1 to TRBJ2-1; D unclear. Germline V gene data show CDR1 as MGHRA and CDR2 as YSYEKL. CDR3 size: 15 residues. Trimming took 0 bases from V and 0 from J, leaving 6 bases between them. Here the CDR3 DNA reads TGCGCCAGCAGCCAAGACCGGAACTCCTACAATGAGCAGTTCTTC. Amino acids: CASSQDRNSYNEQFF.

This clonotype was seen repeatedly, ten times or more. The V and J genes are TRBV2 and TRBJ1-6; D is unclear. Deletions cut 5 bases from V and 8 bases from J, with 4 bases between. The V gene's germline CDR1 is SNHLY and CDR2 FYNNEI. This CDR3 is 11 amino acids long. CDR3 sequence (DNA): TGTGCCAGCAGTCCGGATTCACCCCTCCACTTT. Its protein is CASSPDSPLHF.

V and J are TRBV20-1 and TRBJ1-2; TRBD1 matches 8 bases. The germline gives CDR1 DFQATT, CDR2 SNEGSKA (reference sequence). The CDR3 is 13 amino acids. The V segment lost 6 bases and the J segment 3 bases; nucleotides outside the gene matches: 6. CDR3 DNA sequence: TGCAGTGCCCCCCGACAGGGGTACTATGGCTACACCTTC. It translates to CSAPRQGYYGYTF.